A single sample is the source of the 18 T cell receptor beta chains below, sequenced in a study of blood T cell repertoires in COVID-19. The method was immunoSEQ multiplex PCR; TCRdb's version includes in-frame clones alone and lacks a portion of them. The table lists more than 60,000 clones, under 80% of them singletons. The sequenced material came from peripheral blood. These receptors all come from a human donor with acute or convalescent COVID-19. The donor label of this sample is uncertain.

V and J are TRBV24-1 and TRBJ2-3; 10 nucleotides match TRBD2. Germline CDR1 KGHDR, CDR2 SFDVKD. CDR3 length equals 16 residues. The trim removed 4 bases at V and 0 bases at J, leaving 3 bases unmatched. CDR3 coding DNA: TGTGCCACCAGTGACCCGACTAGCGGGAGCACAGATACGCAGTATTTT. Translation gives CATSDPTSGSTDTQYF.

The V and J genes are TRBV6-2 or TRBV6-3 and TRBJ2-1; 9 nucleotides agree with TRBD2. CDR1 MNHEY and CDR2 SVGEGT come from the germline V gene. The CDR3 contains 16 residues. V lost 4 bases, J lost 8 bases, and 12 bases stayed unmatched. The CDR3, as DNA: TGTGCCAGCAGTTCGATAGCGGGAGACTATTCTGATGAGCAGTTCTTC. It translates to CASSSIAGDYSDEQFF.

This clone has just a few counts. The chain combines TRBV12-5 with TRBJ2-1, with D perhaps TRBD2 (5 bases). The CDR3 extends over 15 amino acids. The germline V gene encodes CDR1 LGHNT and CDR2 FRNRAP. The V and J ends lost 5 bases and 0 bases respectively, with 11 bases between them. The CDR3 protein is CASGPDSLSYNEQFF. Here the CDR3 DNA reads TGTGCTAGTGGTCCGGACTCCCTCTCCTACAATGAGCAGTTCTTC.

The V and J genes are TRBV28 and TRBJ1-2; no firm D call. CDR1 and CDR2 from the germline V gene are MDHEN and SYDVKM. The V and J ends lost 3 bases and 1 base respectively, with 18 bases between them. The CDR3 has 17 amino acids. The CDR3 sequence: CASSFGRSITYNYGYTF. DNA of the CDR3: TGTGCCAGCAGTTTTGGCAGGTCCATCACCTATAACTATGGCTACACCTTC.

This sequence joins TRBV12-3 or TRBV12-4 and TRBJ2-7, with D possibly TRBD1 on 6 matching bases. The CDR3 totals 13 residues. With 6 bases removed from V and 6 bases from J, the gap between germline ends came to 15 bases. The CDR3 DNA is TGTGCCAGCAGCCCCAAGGGGGTCCCCGAGCAGTACGTC. This translates into CASSPKGVPEQYV.

The CDR3 DNA follows: TGTGCCAGCAGCTTGGGCAGGGCTCGGACTGAAGCTTTCTTT. Its translation: CASSLGRARTEAFF. The chain employs TRBV5-4 and TRBJ1-1; the D gene is possibly TRBD1 (5 bases). Germline V gives CDR1 SGHNT, CDR2 YYREEE (reference sequence). Trimming pared 0 bases from V and 5 bases from J, leaving 11 bases between. This CDR3 contains 14 residues.

This clone was found a few times. The chain carries TRBV5-6 and TRBJ1-1, with 7 bases identical to TRBD1. The CDR3 is 16 residues long. After removal of 2 bases from V and 0 bases from J, the junction contained 7 bases not matched to a gene. The germline V gene has CDR1 SGHDT and CDR2 YYEEEE. The CDR3 nucleotides read TGTGCCAGCAGCTTACTCCAGGGGGTCATGAACACTGAAGCTTTCTTT. Protein sequence: CASSLLQGVMNTEAFF. Together with reference TRBV5-6 and TRBJ1-1, the CDR3 gives the full variable domain: DAGVTQSPTHLIKTRGQQVTLRCSPKSGHDTVSWYQQALGQGPQFIFQYYEEEERQRGNFPDRFSGHQFPNYSSELNVNALLLGDSALYLCASSLLQGVMNTEAFFGQGTRLTVV.

This clone was detected a few times. The rearrangement joins TRBV12-3 or TRBV12-4 to TRBJ2-3; D may be TRBD1 (5 bases). The CDR3 runs to 13 residues. Trimming took 8 bases from V and 8 from J, leaving 17 bases between them. The CDR3: CASGKGPVGTQYF. The CDR3 DNA reads TGTGCCAGCGGTAAGGGGCCGGTAGGTACGCAGTATTTT.

This clone was counted a few times. The chain employs TRBV12-5 and TRBJ2-1; 8 bases are a match to TRBD1. This CDR3 has 14 residues. With V trimmed by 4 bases and J by 8 bases, 7 bases remained unmatched. The germline gives CDR1 LGHNT, CDR2 FRNRAP. In DNA form, the CDR3 reads TGTGCTAGTGGTTCGGACAGGGAGAAGGATGAGCAGTTCTTC. It translates to CASGSDREKDEQFF.

The V and J genes are TRBV7-3 and TRBJ2-1; D possibly corresponds to TRBD2 (6 bases). The V gene's germline CDR1 is SGHTA and CDR2 FQGTGA. The CDR3 is made up of 15 amino acids. Trimming cost V 3 bases and J 4 bases, with 13 bases left between them. The CDR3 DNA reads TGTGCCAGCAGCTTCACCGGGCGGGGATACAATGAGCAGTTCTTC. This translates into CASSFTGRGYNEQFF.

Only one count was recorded for this clone. The junction departs from the called germline gene at one end, perhaps through a read error. The V call is TRBV7-8, the J call TRBJ1-1; tentative D call: TRBD1 (6 bases). This CDR3 contains 12 residues. Germline-derived CDR1 and CDR2 are SGHVS and FQNEAQ. The CDR3 nucleotides read TGTGCCAGCAGCTCACGCTGGACAGTCCCTTCCTTT. Encoded protein: CASSSRWTVPSF.

Note on this clone: A read error may account for a junction end that differs from germline. The same CDR3 arises from other DNA sequences in this sample as well. The chain couples TRBV2 to TRBJ1-4; a possible D gene is TRBD1 (6 bases). The CDR3 spans 13 residues. Germline CDR1 and CDR2: SNHLY and FYNNEI. CDR3 coding DNA: TGTGCCAGCAGAGTCGACAGGAATGAAAAACTATTTTTT. This codes for CASRVDRNEKLFF. Combining the CDR3 with reference TRBV2 and TRBJ1-4 gives the whole variable domain EPEVTQTPSHQVTQMGQEVILRCVPISNHLYFYWYRQILGQKVEFLVSFYNNEISEKSEIFDDQFSVERPDGSNFTLKIRSTKLEDSAMYFCASRVDRNEKLFFGSGTQLSVL.

This chain uses TRBV6-1 with TRBJ2-7; 7 nucleotides agree with TRBD1. Germline values: CDR1 MNHNS, CDR2 SASEGT. V was pared by 6 bases and J by 0 bases, with 5 bases of the junction left unmatched. This CDR3 is built from 14 residues. The CDR3 reads CASSAGTASYEQYV. CDR3 sequence (DNA): TGTGCCAGCAGCGCCGGGACAGCCTCCTACGAGCAGTACGTC.

This clone was seen a single time. The J gene is TRBJ1-5, the V gene TRBV10-3; 7 positions match TRBD1. The germline V gene has CDR1 ENHRY and CDR2 SYGVKD. CDR3 size: 16 residues. V lost 0 bases, J lost 4 bases, and 6 bases stayed unmatched. The CDR3 region is CAISESETGPNQPQHF. The CDR3 region has the DNA TGTGCCATCAGTGAGTCGGAGACAGGGCCGAATCAGCCCCAGCATTTT.

This chain connects TRBV2 to TRBJ2-2; 7 nucleotides line up with TRBD1. Germline CDR1 reads SNHLY; CDR2 reads FYNNEI. The CDR3 is 13 residues long. The V segment lost 11 bases and the J segment 1 base; nucleotides outside the gene matches: 4. CDR3 in DNA: TGTGCCGACAGGGCCCGGAACACCGGGGAGCTGTTTTTT. The encoded protein is CADRARNTGELFF.

V usage is TRBV30 and J usage is TRBJ2-1; 11 bases align to TRBD2. The germline V gene encodes CDR1 GTSNPN and CDR2 SVGIG (reference sequence). CDR3 size: 14 residues. The V segment lost 6 bases and the J segment 0 bases; nucleotides outside the gene matches: 1. CDR3 bases: TGTGCCTGTAGCGGGAGGGTCTCCTACAATGAGCAGTTCTTC. Protein: CACSGRVSYNEQFF.

The chain recombines TRBV29-1 with TRBJ2-3, with 8 nucleotides matching TRBD1. With V trimmed by 2 bases and J by 5 bases, 3 bases remained unmatched. CDR3 size: 13 residues. Germline V CDR1 and CDR2: SQVTM, ANQGSEA. DNA of the CDR3: TGCAGCGTTGAACAGGGGGCTGGAGATACGCAGTATTTT. It specifies CSVEQGAGDTQYF.

The chain combines TRBV7-9 with TRBJ2-3, with D perhaps matching TRBD2 (6 bases). The germline gives CDR1 SEHNR, CDR2 FQNEAQ (reference sequence). V dropped 5 bases and J dropped 6 bases, with 6 bases sitting between them. The CDR3 totals 11 residues. DNA of the CDR3: TGTGCCAGCAGCCGGGAGGATACGCAGTATTTT. Translated, it gives CASSREDTQYF.